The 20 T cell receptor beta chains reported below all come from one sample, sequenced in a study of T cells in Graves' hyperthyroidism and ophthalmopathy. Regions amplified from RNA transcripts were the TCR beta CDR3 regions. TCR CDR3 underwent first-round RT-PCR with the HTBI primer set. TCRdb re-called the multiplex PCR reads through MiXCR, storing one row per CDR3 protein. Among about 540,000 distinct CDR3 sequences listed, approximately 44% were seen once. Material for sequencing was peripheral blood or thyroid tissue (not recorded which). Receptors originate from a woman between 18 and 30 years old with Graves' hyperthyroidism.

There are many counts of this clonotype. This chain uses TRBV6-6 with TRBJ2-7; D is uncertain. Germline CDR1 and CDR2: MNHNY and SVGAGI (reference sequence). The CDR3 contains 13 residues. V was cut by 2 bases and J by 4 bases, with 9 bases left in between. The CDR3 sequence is CASSYIAEYEQYF. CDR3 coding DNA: TGTGCCAGCAGTTACATTGCGGAATACGAGCAGTACTTC.

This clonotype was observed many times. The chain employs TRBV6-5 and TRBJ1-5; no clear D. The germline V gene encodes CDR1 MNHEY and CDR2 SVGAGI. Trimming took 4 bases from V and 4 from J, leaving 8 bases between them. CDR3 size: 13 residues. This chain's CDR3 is CASSSLGNQPQHF. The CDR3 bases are TGTGCCAGCAGTTCGTTGGGGAATCAGCCCCAGCATTTT.

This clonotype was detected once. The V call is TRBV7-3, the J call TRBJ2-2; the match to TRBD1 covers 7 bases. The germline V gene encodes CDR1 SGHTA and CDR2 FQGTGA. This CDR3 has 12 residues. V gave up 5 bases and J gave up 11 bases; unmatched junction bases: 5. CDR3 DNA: TGTGCCAGCAGCGTTAACAGGGGTGAGCTGTTTTTT. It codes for CASSVNRGELFF.

CDR3 residues: CSATGLAGRADTQYF. The DNA for the CDR3 is TGCAGTGCTACGGGACTAGCGGGGAGGGCAGATACGCAGTATTTT. The chain employs TRBV20-1 and TRBJ2-3, with 13 bases aligning to TRBD2. Losses at the gene ends were 4 bases for V and 4 bases for J; bases not matched to a gene: 5. Germline V CDR1 and CDR2: DFQATT, SNEGSKA (reference sequence). The CDR3 contains 15 residues.

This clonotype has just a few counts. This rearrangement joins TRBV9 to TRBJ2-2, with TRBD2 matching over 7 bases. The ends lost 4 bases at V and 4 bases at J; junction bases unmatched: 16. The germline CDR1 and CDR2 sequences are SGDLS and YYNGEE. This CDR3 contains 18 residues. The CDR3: CASSPTPLRELSTGELFF. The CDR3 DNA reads TGTGCCAGCAGCCCCACCCCGCTGCGGGAGCTCTCCACCGGGGAGCTGTTTTTT.

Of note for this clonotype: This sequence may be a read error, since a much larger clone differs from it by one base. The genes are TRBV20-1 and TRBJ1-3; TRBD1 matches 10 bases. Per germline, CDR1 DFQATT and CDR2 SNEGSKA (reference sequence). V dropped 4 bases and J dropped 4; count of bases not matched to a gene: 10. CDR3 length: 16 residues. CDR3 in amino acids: CSATRQGAFSGNTIYF. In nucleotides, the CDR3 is TGCAGTGCTACAAGACAGGGGGCGTTTTCCGGAAACACCATATATTTT.

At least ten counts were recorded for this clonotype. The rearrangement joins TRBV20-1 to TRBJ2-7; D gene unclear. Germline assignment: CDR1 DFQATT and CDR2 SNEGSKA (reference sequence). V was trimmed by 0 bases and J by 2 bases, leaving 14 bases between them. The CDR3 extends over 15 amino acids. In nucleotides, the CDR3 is TGCAGTGCTAGAGATCCGGCTGGATTGACCTACGAGCAGTACTTC. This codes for CSARDPAGLTYEQYF.

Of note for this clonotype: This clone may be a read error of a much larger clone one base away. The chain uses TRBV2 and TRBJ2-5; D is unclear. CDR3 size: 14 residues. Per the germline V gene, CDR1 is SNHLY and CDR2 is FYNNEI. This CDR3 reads CASSFQGRQEAQYF. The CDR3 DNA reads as TGTGCCAGCAGCTTCCAAGGACGACAAGAGGCCCAGTACTTC.

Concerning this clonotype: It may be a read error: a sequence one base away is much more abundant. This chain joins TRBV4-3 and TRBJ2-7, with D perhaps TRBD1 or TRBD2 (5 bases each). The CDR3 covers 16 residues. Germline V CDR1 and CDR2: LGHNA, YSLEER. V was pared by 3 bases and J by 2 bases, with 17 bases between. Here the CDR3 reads CASSHDPGTATYEQYF. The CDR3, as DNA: TGCGCCAGCAGCCATGATCCGGGGACGGCAACCTACGAGCAGTACTTC.

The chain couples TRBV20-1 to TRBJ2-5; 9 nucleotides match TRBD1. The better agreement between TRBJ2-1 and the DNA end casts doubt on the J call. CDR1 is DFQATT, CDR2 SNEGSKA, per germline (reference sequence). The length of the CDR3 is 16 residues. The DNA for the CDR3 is TGCAGTGCTAGACCCCATGACAGGGGGGGTTTAGATGAGCAGTTCTTC. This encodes CSARPHDRGGLDEQFF.

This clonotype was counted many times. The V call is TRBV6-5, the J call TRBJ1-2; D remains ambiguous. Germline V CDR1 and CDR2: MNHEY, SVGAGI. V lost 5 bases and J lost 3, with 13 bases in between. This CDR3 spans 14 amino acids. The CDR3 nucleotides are TGTGCCAGCAGTGAATATGGGAGCTACTATGGCTACACCTTC. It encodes CASSEYGSYYGYTF.

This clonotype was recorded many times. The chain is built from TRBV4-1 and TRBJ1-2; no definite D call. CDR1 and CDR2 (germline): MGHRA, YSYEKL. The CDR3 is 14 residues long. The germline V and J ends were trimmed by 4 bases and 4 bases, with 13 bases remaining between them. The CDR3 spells CASSRAQRSYGYTF. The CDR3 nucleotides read TGCGCCAGCAGCCGCGCACAGCGATCCTATGGCTACACCTTC.

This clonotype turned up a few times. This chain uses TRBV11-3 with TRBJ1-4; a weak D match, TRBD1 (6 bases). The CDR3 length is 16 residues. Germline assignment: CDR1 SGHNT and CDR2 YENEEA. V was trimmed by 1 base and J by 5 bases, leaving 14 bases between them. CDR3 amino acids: CASSLGYQGRNEKLFF. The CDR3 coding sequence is TGTGCCAGCAGCTTAGGGTACCAGGGGAGAAATGAAAAACTGTTTTTT.

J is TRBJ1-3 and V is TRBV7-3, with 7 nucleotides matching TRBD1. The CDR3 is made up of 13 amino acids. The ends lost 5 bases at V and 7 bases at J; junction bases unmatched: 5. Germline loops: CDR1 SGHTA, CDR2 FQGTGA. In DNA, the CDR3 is TGTGCCAGCAGCCCGGGACAGCAGAACACCATATATTTT. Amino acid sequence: CASSPGQQNTIYF.

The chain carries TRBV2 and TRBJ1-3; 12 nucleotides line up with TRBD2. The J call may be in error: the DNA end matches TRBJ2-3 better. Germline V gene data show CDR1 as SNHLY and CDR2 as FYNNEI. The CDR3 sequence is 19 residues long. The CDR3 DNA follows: TGTGCCAGCCAAACACCAGGGGCTAGCGGGGGGGTAAGCACAGATACGCAGTATTTT. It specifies CASQTPGASGGVSTDTQYF.

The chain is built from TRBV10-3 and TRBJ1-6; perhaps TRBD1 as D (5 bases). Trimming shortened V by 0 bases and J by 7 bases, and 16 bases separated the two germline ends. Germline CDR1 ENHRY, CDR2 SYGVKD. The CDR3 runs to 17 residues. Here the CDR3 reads CAISESGTFNENSPLHF. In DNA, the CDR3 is TGTGCCATCAGTGAGTCAGGGACTTTTAATGAAAATTCACCCCTCCACTTT.

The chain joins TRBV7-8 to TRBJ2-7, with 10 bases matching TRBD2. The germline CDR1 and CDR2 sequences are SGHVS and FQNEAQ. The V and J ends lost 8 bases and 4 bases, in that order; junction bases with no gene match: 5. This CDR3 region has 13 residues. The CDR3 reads CASDVAGGYEQYF. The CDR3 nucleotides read TGTGCCAGCGACGTAGCGGGAGGATACGAGCAGTACTTC.

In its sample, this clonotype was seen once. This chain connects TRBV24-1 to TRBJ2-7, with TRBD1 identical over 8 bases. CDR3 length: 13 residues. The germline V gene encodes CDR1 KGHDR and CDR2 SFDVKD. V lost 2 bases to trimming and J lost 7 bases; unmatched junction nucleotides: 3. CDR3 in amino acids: CATSDSRGLEQYF. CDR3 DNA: TGTGCCACCAGTGATTCCAGGGGGCTTGAGCAGTACTTC.

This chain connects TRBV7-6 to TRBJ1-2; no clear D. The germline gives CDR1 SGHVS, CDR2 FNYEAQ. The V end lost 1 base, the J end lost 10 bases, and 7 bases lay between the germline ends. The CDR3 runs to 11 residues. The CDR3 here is CASSLGWDYTF. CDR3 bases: TGTGCCAGCAGCTTAGGGTGGGACTACACCTTC.

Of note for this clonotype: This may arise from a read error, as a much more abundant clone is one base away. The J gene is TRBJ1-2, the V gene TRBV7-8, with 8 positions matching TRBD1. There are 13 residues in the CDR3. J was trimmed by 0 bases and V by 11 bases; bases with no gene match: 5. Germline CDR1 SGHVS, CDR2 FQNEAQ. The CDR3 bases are TGTGCCCGGACAGGGCAATCTAACTATGGCTACACCTTC. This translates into CARTGQSNYGYTF.